These T cell receptor beta chains were read from a single sample in a study of shared clonotypes between healthy human individuals. TCRdb's copy holds only in-frame clones and misses some; the assay was immunoSEQ multiplex PCR. The table records about 1,900,000 clones, over 85% of them present only once. Sample: naive CD8+ T cells sorted from blood. These receptors were collected from a man between 18 and 29 years old in good health. CDR3s include the opening cysteine and the closing phenylalanine or tryptophan. The D gene is left open where the match is weak. Clone size is not always given. Where it is, it says once, few, many or a class for expanded clones.

>TRBV7-8|TRBJ1-1|NA|NA
CASSFHGTLNTEAFF
TGTGCCAGCAGCTTTCACGGGACGTTGAACACTGAAGCTTTCTTT
>TRBV15|TRBJ2-7|NA|TRBD2
CATSIGLAGGPPEQYF
TGTGCCACCAGCATCGGTTTAGCGGGAGGGCCTCCCGAGCAGTACTTC
>TRBV9|TRBJ2-1|once|NA
CASSVGLTGGGYNEQFF
TGTGCCAGCAGCGTAGGACTGACGGGGGGCGGGTACAATGAGCAGTTCTTC
>TRBV4-1|TRBJ2-3|NA|NA
CASSLRLDTQYF
TGCGCCAGCAGCCTTCGACTAGATACGCAGTATTTT
>TRBV10-2|TRBJ2-2|NA|NA
CATHWGPNTGELFF
TGCGCAACCCACTGGGGTCCGAACACCGGGGAGCTGTTTTTT
>TRBV6-5|TRBJ1-2|NA|NA
CASGLGMHGYTF
TGTGCCAGCGGTTTAGGGATGCATGGCTACACCTTC
>TRBV2|TRBJ2-7|NA|NA
CASAEQGPFYEQYF
TGTGCCAGTGCCGAGCAGGGGCCCTTCTACGAGCAGTACTTC
>TRBV27|TRBJ2-7|NA|TRBD1
CASGNRGFYEQYF
TGTGCCAGCGGAAACAGGGGGTTCTACGAGCAGTACTTC
>TRBV7-9|TRBJ2-7|NA|NA
CASIPLSYEQYF
TGTGCCAGCATCCCCCTCTCCTACGAGCAGTACTTC
>TRBV10-3|TRBJ2-7|once|TRBD1
CAISESDRGLYEQYF
TGTGCCATCAGTGAGTCGGACAGGGGGCTCTACGAGCAGTACTTC
>TRBV5-4|TRBJ1-1|NA|NA
CASSPVDRTTEAFF
TGTGCCAGCAGCCCAGTCGACAGGACCACTGAAGCTTTCTTT
>TRBV28|TRBJ2-3|NA|NA
CASSFATSSTDTQYF
TGTGCCAGCAGTTTTGCGACATCTAGCACAGATACGCAGTATTTT
>TRBV4-3|TRBJ1-2|NA|NA
CASSQEQGIHYGYTF
TGCGCCAGCAGCCAAGAACAGGGAATCCACTATGGCTACACCTTC
>TRBV7-8|TRBJ2-7|NA|NA
CASSSYTHEQYF
TGTGCCAGCAGCTCTTACACCCACGAGCAGTACTTC
>TRBV19|TRBJ1-1|NA|NA
CASSIAGPEAFF
TGTGCCAGTAGTATAGCTGGACCTGAAGCTTTCTTT
>TRBV10-2|TRBJ1-5|NA|NA
CASSLGAENQPQHF
TGCGCCAGCAGTTTAGGGGCAGAAAATCAGCCCCAGCATTTT
>TRBV5-1|TRBJ2-7|NA|TRBD2
CASRGGGSSYEQYF
TGCGCCAGCAGAGGCGGGGGGAGCTCCTACGAGCAGTACTTC
>TRBV11-2|TRBJ2-1|NA|NA
CASSLGSGSPEQFF
TGTGCCAGCAGCTTAGGGTCCGGGAGCCCCGAGCAGTTCTTC
>TRBV7-6|TRBJ2-7|once|TRBD1
CASSSQGAGEQYF
TGTGCCAGCAGCTCTCAGGGGGCGGGCGAGCAGTACTTC
>TRBV27|TRBJ2-7|NA|TRBD1
CASSLSGQVYEQYF
TGTGCCAGCAGTTTATCGGGACAGGTCTACGAGCAGTACTTC
>TRBV7-8|TRBJ1-6|NA|TRBD1
CASSLDIDRVLYSSPLHF
TGTGCCAGCAGCTTAGACATCGACAGGGTCCTTTACAGTTCACCCCTCCACTTT
>TRBV2|TRBJ1-4|NA|NA
CASSEILDDEKLFF
TGTGCCAGCAGTGAAATTTTGGACGATGAAAAACTGTTTTTT
>TRBV5-1|TRBJ2-1|NA|NA
CASSFSATRHNEQFF
TGCGCCAGCAGCTTCAGCGCGACGCGCCACAATGAGCAGTTCTTC
>TRBV5-1|TRBJ1-1|NA|NA
CASSLRDTGTTEAFF
TGCGCCAGCAGCCTCAGGGACACTGGGACTACTGAAGCTTTCTTT
>TRBV11-2|TRBJ2-1|NA|TRBD2
CASSSTSGGRGNEQFF
TGTGCCAGCAGCTCTACTAGCGGGGGACGTGGCAATGAGCAGTTCTTC
>TRBV6-6|TRBJ1-4|once|TRBD1
CASGQAGEKLFF
TGTGCCAGCGGACAGGCTGGTGAAAAACTGTTTTTT
>TRBV5-6|TRBJ2-1|NA|NA
CASSLKAPYEQFF
TGTGCCAGCAGCTTAAAGGCCCCATATGAGCAGTTCTTC
>TRBV19|TRBJ1-6|once|NA
CASRDRTTPSYNSPLHF
TGTGCCAGTAGAGACAGGACCACACCCTCCTATAATTCACCCCTCCACTTT
>TRBV6-1|TRBJ2-5|NA|NA
CASSEHRTVTGMNQETQYF
TGTGCCAGCAGTGAACACAGGACGGTTACAGGGATGAATCAAGAGACCCAGTACTTC
>TRBV10-3|TRBJ1-2|NA|NA
CAISASGTSGYTF
TGTGCCATCAGTGCATCCGGGACCTCAGGCTACACCTTC
>TRBV9|TRBJ1-2|NA|NA
CASSAVDWPSGYTF
TGTGCCAGCAGCGCAGTAGACTGGCCATCTGGTTACACCTTC
>TRBV5-6|TRBJ2-3|NA|NA
CASSWNTDTQYF
TGTGCCAGCAGCTGGAACACAGATACGCAGTATTTT
>TRBV5-8|TRBJ1-1|NA|NA
CASSGPPLNTEAFF
TGTGCCAGCAGCGGACCGCCTCTGAACACTGAAGCTTTCTTT
>TRBV28|TRBJ2-2|NA|TRBD1
CASSLYRGANTGELFF
TGTGCCAGCAGTTTGTACAGGGGGGCGAACACCGGGGAGCTGTTTTTT
>TRBV4-1|TRBJ2-1|NA|TRBD2
CASSQASGGAGNEQFF
TGCGCCAGCAGCCAGGCTAGCGGGGGGGCCGGCAATGAGCAGTTCTTC
>TRBV19|TRBJ1-1|NA|NA
CASSIPDWNTEAFF
TGTGCCAGTAGTATACCCGACTGGAACACTGAAGCTTTCTTT
>TRBV5-4|TRBJ2-4|NA|NA
CASSLGQGENIQYF
TGTGCCAGCAGCTTGGGGCAGGGAGAGAACATTCAGTACTTC
>TRBV7-9|TRBJ2-7|NA|NA
CASSLGENEQYF
TGTGCCAGCAGCTTAGGGGAAAACGAGCAGTACTTC
>TRBV5-1|TRBJ1-6|NA|NA
CASSHGPLGFFTVRKSPLHF
TGCGCCAGCAGCCACGGCCCGTTGGGATTTTTTACGGTTCGTAAGTCACCCCTCCACTTT
>TRBV7-9|TRBJ2-6|NA|NA
CASKIGEGNSGANVLTF
TGTGCCAGCAAAATAGGCGAGGGTAACTCTGGGGCCAACGTCCTGACTTTC
>TRBV29-1|TRBJ1-3|NA|NA
CSVEEDTRNTIYF
TGCAGCGTTGAAGAGGACACTAGAAACACCATATATTTT
>TRBV4-1|TRBJ2-1|NA|NA
CASSQDVGLRDEQFF
TGCGCCAGCAGCCAAGATGTCGGGCTAAGGGATGAGCAGTTCTTC
>TRBV6-1|TRBJ2-1|NA|TRBD1
CASSAIGQGLGNEQFF
TGTGCCAGCAGTGCTATCGGACAGGGGTTGGGCAATGAGCAGTTCTTC
>TRBV7-9|TRBJ1-1|NA|NA
CASSQMDTEAFF
TGTGCCAGCAGCCAGATGGACACTGAAGCTTTCTTT
>TRBV6-1|TRBJ2-7|NA|TRBD2
CASSASGGVGYEQYF
TGTGCCAGCAGCGCTAGCGGGGGGGTGGGCTACGAGCAGTACTTC
>TRBV11-2|TRBJ2-1|NA|NA
CASSLDQGAYNEQFF
TGTGCCAGCAGCTTAGATCAAGGGGCCTACAATGAGCAGTTCTTC
>TRBV5-5|TRBJ2-2|once|NA
CASSFTPASTGELFF
TGTGCCAGCAGCTTTACCCCAGCTAGCACCGGGGAGCTGTTTTTT
>TRBV5-4|TRBJ2-7|once|TRBD2
CASSTPSGGSEQYF
TGTGCCAGCAGCACGCCTAGCGGGGGGTCCGAGCAGTACTTC
>TRBV28|TRBJ1-5|NA|NA
CATHRVSNQPQHF
TGTGCCACCCACAGGGTTAGCAATCAGCCCCAGCATTTT
>TRBV27|TRBJ2-1|NA|TRBD2
CASSQAGDYNEQFF
TGTGCCAGCAGTCAGGCGGGAGACTACAATGAGCAGTTCTTC
>TRBV7-2|TRBJ2-3|once|NA
CASSLEGYRDTDTQYF
TGTGCCAGCAGCTTAGAGGGTTATCGCGACACAGATACGCAGTATTTT
>TRBV7-8|TRBJ2-7|NA|TRBD2
CASSLAGAYEQYF
TGTGCCAGCAGCCTAGCGGGAGCCTACGAGCAGTACTTC
>TRBV6-5|TRBJ2-3|NA|NA
CASTQGAASTDTQYF
TGTGCCAGCACCCAGGGAGCAGCTAGCACAGATACGCAGTATTTT
>TRBV4-1|TRBJ2-1|NA|TRBD2
CASSQGLAGADEQFF
TGCGCCAGCAGCCAAGGTCTAGCGGGGGCGGATGAGCAGTTCTTC
>TRBV27|TRBJ2-5|NA|NA
CASSRDFQETQYF
TGTGCCAGCAGCCGGGACTTTCAAGAGACCCAGTACTTC